This T cell receptor beta chain was captured by sequencing in a study of post-analysis software for immune sequencing data. Overall study findings and caveats: Higher frequency in patients than in controls was seen for roughly 5 TRBV segments, with TRBV5-6, TRBV5-1 and TRBV20-1 among them. Patients with multiple sclerosis recorded significantly lower normalized Chao1 diversity than controls, the study found.

This clonotype was counted only a few times. Its cognate antigen is unknown. CDR3 size: 17 residues. Germline-derived CDR1 and CDR2 are MGHRA and YSYEKL. Deletions cut 1 base from V and 2 bases from J, with 15 bases between. Presence of unique molecular identifiers characterized the TCR beta cDNA libraries. Each CDR3 protein is one row after TCRdb ran MiXCR on the PCR reads. The sample consists of 350,000 to 450,000 distinct CDR3 sequences, 39% of them appearing once. Material for sequencing was blood. The chain is built from TRBV4-1 and TRBJ1-5; weak D call: TRBD1 (5 bases). The sequence derives from a girl aged 2-9 years with multiple sclerosis. CDR3 sequence reads: CASSQVGGRGGNQPQHF. Here the CDR3 DNA reads TGCGCCAGCAGCCAAGTTGGAGGCCGAGGGGGCAATCAGCCCCAGCATTTT.